The clone carrying this TCR beta chain was seen only a few times. Its antigen is currently unknown. The sample originates from a study of T cells in Graves' hyperthyroidism and ophthalmopathy. Broader study findings: Most thyroid clonotypes with frequency above 0.001 were detected in blood.

Using RNA transcripts as the source, TCR beta CDR3 regions were amplified. HTBI primers were used for first-round RT-PCR of the TCR CDR3. TCRdb re-derived calls from the multiplex PCR reads in MiXCR, one entry per CDR3 protein. The data show approximately 410,000 distinct CDR3 sequences, roughly 15% seen once. The authors deemed Graves' hyperthyroidism stable absent ophthalmopathy progression within 18 months. This clonotype originated in a woman younger than 35 with Graves' hyperthyroidism. Material for sequencing was blood.

CDR3 loop: CASSQGGANLYGYTF. The CDR3 region has the DNA TGTGCCAGCAGCCAAGGGGGGGCCAACCTCTATGGCTACACCTTC. This chain connects TRBV28 to TRBJ1-2, with D possibly matching TRBD1 (6 bases). CDR3 size: 15 residues. Germline CDR1 reads MDHEN; CDR2 reads SYDVKM. V was clipped by 6 bases and J by 4 bases, with 18 bases between them.